The entry below gives a single TCR beta chain sequence along with its context. This entry comes from a study of blood T cell repertoires in COVID-19. Study-wide context: Collection of acute and convalescent COVID-19 samples took place in the United States, Italy and Spain. T cells, B-cell-depleted T cells, or PBMCs supplied cDNA or gDNA.

Germline lookup yields CDR1 SGHTA and CDR2 FQGNSA. Trimming took off 1 base at V and 0 bases at J, with 6 bases between the two ends. The CDR3 extends over 15 amino acids. Original handling: Reference gene primer amplification yielded estimated nucleated cell counts. Produced via immunoSEQ multiplex PCR; TCRdb's table is partial and in-frame only. V and J calls and clone size are as listed in that table; D and trimming were resolved from the DNA. Of 180,000 or so clones in the sample, approximately 91% were seen once. The J gene is TRBJ2-2, the V gene TRBV7-2, with a possible D match to TRBD1 (5 bases). This receptor was obtained from a man aged 40-49 years with acute or convalescent COVID-19. Material for sequencing was peripheral blood. The CDR3, as DNA: TGTGCCAGCAGCTTAGGGACAACGAACACCGGGGAGCTGTTTTTT. Its translation is CASSLGTTNTGELFF.